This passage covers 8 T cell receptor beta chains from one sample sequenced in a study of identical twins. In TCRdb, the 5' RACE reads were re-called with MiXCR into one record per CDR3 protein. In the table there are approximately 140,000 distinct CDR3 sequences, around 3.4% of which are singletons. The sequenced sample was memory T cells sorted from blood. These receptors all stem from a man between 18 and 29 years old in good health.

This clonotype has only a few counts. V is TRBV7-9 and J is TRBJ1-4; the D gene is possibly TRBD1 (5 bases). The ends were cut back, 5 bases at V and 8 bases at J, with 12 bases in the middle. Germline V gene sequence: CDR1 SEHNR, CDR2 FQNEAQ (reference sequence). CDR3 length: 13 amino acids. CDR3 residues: CASSARGAEKLFF. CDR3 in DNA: TGTGCCAGCAGCGCGAGAGGGGCAGAAAAACTGTTTTTT.

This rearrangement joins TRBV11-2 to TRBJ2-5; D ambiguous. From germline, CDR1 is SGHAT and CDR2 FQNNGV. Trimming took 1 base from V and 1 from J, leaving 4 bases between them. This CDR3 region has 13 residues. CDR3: CASSLVTQETQYF. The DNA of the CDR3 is TGTGCCAGCAGCTTAGTAACCCAAGAGACCCAGTACTTC.

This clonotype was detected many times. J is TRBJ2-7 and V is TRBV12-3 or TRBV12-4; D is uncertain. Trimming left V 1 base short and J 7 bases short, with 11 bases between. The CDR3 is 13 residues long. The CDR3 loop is CASSLVSLGEQYF. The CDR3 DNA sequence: TGTGCCAGCAGTTTAGTCTCCCTTGGGGAGCAGTACTTC.

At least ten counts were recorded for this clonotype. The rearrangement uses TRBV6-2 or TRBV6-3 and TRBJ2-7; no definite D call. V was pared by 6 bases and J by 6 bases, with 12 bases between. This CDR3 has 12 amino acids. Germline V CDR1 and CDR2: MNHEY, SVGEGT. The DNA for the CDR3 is TGTGCCAGCAGCTACGGAAGTTTCGAGCAGTACTTC. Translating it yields CASSYGSFEQYF.

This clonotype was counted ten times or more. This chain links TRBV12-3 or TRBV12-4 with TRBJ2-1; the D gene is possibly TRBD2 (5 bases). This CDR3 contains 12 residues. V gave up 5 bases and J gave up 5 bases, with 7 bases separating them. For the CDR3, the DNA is TGTGCCAGCAGTCGAGGGCACAATGAGCAGTTCTTC. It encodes CASSRGHNEQFF.

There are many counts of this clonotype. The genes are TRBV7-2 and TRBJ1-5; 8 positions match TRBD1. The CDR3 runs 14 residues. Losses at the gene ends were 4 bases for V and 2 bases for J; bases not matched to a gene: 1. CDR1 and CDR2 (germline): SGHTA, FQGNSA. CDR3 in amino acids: CASSSTGGNQPQHF. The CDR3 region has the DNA TGTGCCAGCAGCTCGACAGGGGGCAATCAGCCCCAGCATTTT.

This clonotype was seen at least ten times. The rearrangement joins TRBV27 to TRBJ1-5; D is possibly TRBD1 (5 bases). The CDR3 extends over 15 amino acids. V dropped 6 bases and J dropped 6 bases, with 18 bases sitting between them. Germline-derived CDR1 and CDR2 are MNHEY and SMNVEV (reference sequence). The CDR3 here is CASSRGGDRRQPQHF. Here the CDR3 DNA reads TGTGCCAGCAGCCGTGGGGGGGACCGCCGTCAGCCCCAGCATTTT.

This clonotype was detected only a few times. In DNA form, the CDR3 reads TGTGCCAGCAGTTTATTTGGGGGAGGTGCTGGAAACACCATATATTTT. Its translation is CASSLFGGGAGNTIYF. The gene calls are TRBV12-3 or TRBV12-4 and TRBJ1-3; weak D call: TRBD1 (5 bases). V was cut by 2 bases and J by 2 bases, with 13 bases left in between. The CDR3 contains 16 residues.